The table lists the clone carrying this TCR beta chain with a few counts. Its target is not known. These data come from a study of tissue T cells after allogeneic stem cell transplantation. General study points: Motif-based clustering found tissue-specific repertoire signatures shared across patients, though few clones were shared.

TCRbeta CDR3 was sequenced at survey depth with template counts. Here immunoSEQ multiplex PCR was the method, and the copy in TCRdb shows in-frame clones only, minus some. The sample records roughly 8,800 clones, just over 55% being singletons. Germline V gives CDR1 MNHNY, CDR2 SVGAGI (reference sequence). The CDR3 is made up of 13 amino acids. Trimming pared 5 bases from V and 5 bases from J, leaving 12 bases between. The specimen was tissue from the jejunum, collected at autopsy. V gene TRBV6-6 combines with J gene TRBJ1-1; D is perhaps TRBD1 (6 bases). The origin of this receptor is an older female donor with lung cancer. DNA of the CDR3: TGTGCCAGCAGTGCCCAGGGGAGGACTGAAGCTTTCTTT. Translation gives CASSAQGRTEAFF.